This TCR beta chain comes out of a study of shared clonotypes between healthy human individuals. This CDR3 is built from 11 residues. The germline gives CDR1 SGHNT, CDR2 YYREEE (reference sequence). Trimming cost V 3 bases and J 7 bases, with 5 bases left between them. Libraries were prepared by immunoSEQ multiplex PCR; TCRdb keeps only in-frame clonotypes and omits some of them. The sample has about 1.1 million clones, about 72% seen once; the top ten hold roughly 0.83%. Turning to this clone: Its antigen is not known.

The study's findings and limits: Depth of sequencing was expected to influence donor clonotype sharing.

V is TRBV5-4 and J is TRBJ2-1; D call uncertain. The sample consisted of memory CD4+ T cells from PBMCs. Subset denoted: CD45RA-negative fraction. This TCR was sampled from a man younger than 35 in good health. Some clones in this sample may be carry-over from other donors' samples. The CDR3 is CASSYANEQFF. CDR3 bases: TGTGCCAGCAGCTATGCTAATGAGCAGTTCTTC.